This TCR beta chain originates from a study of T cells in Graves' hyperthyroidism and ophthalmopathy. Overall study: Peripheral blood samples were taken at initial diagnosis, prior to any treatment. Regarding the study as a whole: Peripheral blood also featured most of the thyroid clonotypes expanded above 0.001.

A patient was excluded if there was uncontrolled infection, other autoimmune disease, pregnancy or lactation. Out of more than 8 ml of fresh peripheral blood came the PBMCs. CDR1 and CDR2 (germline): MNHNS, SASEGT. Germline trimming cut 6 bases from V and 1 base from J; bases unmatched to any gene: 4. The length of the CDR3 is 15 residues. Amplification targeted TCR beta CDR3 regions from RNA transcripts. Initially, a first-round RT-PCR of the TCR CDR3 employed the HTBI primer set. MiXCR, run by TCRdb on the multiplex PCR reads, gives a single entry per CDR3 protein. The sample consists of 560,000 or so distinct CDR3 sequences, just under 20% of them appearing once. On this clonotype: The antigen remains unidentified.

This chain uses TRBV6-1 with TRBJ2-1; the match to TRBD2 covers 9 bases. The sequenced sample was blood. The clonotype comes from a man aged 35-49 years with Graves' ophthalmopathy. The CDR3 sequence: CASSRLAVSYNEQFF. The DNA for the CDR3 is TGTGCCAGCAGCCGACTAGCGGTGTCCTACAATGAGCAGTTCTTC.